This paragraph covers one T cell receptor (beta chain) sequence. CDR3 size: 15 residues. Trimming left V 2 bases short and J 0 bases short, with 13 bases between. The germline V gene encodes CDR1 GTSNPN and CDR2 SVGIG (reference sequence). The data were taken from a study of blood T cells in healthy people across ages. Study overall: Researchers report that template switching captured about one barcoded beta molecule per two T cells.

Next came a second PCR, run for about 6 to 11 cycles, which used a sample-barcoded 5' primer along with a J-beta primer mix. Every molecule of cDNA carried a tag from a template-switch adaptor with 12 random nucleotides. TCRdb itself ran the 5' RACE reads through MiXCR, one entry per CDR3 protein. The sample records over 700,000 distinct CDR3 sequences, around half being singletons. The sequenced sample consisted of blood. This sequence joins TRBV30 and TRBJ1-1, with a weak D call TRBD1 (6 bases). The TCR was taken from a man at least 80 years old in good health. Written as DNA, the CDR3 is TGTGCCTGGAGTCGCGGAGGACAGATGAACACTGAAGCTTTCTTT. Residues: CAWSRGGQMNTEAFF.